A selection of T cell receptor beta chains follows, all from one sample in a study of blood T cell repertoires in COVID-19. The repertoire was sequenced with immunoSEQ multiplex PCR; TCRdb's copy has only in-frame clones and lacks some. The sample lists 200,000 or so clones; roughly 80% were seen once. The sample consisted of peripheral blood. These receptors all stem from a man aged 55 to 70 with COVID-19, enrolled during active disease. The CDR3 runs from the conserved cysteine through the conserved F or W. The D gene is left open where the match is weak. Rows may omit the clone size; those that give it use once, few, many or a size class.

j_call v_call clone_size d_call cdr3_nt cdr3_aa
TRBJ2-1 TRBV7-8 NA NA TGTGCCAGCGGGGGGTACAATGAGCAGTTCTTC CASGGYNEQFF
TRBJ1-1 TRBV10-3 NA NA TGTGCCATCAGTGACCCCCGACAGAAGAACACTGAAGCTTTCTTT CAISDPRQKNTEAFF
TRBJ1-4 TRBV6-6 NA NA TGTGCCAGCAGTAGAGGCAGAGTCGTTAATGAAAAACTGTTTTTT CASSRGRVVNEKLFF
TRBJ2-5 TRBV18 NA TRBD2 TGTGCCAGCTCACCGTCCGGGACAGGGACTAGCGGCCTTTATAAAGCGGCCCAGTACTTC CASSPSGTGTSGLYKAAQYF
TRBJ2-1 TRBV10-3 NA NA TGTGCCATCAGTGGAGGGAGCTCCTACAATGAGCAGTTCTTC CAISGGSSYNEQFF
TRBJ1-5 TRBV9 NA NA TGTGCCAGCAGCGTAGACGGAGCTAATCAGCCCCAGCATTTT CASSVDGANQPQHF
TRBJ1-4 TRBV21-1 NA NA TGTGCCAGCAGCATATCCTATCGGGACAGGGAAGGAGAAAAACTGTTTTTT CASSISYRDREGEKLFF
TRBJ2-7 TRBV14 NA TRBD2 TGTGCCAGCAGCCCCTCAGTGGGGGGTAGCGGGAGACTCGAGCAGTACTTC CASSPSVGGSGRLEQYF
TRBJ2-2 TRBV11-2 NA NA TGTGCCAGCAGACCGAACAGGGGAGGCACCGGGGAGCTGTTTTTT CASRPNRGGTGELFF
TRBJ1-1 TRBV7-2 NA NA TGTGCCAGCAGCTCGACAGGCAGGAACACTGAAGCTTTCTTT CASSSTGRNTEAFF
TRBJ2-7 TRBV29-1 NA NA TGCAGCGTTGAGTCGGGAACCTACGAGCAGTACTTC CSVESGTYEQYF
TRBJ2-1 TRBV27 NA TRBD1 TGTGCCAGCAGGATACAGGGGGAAAATGAGCAGTTCTTC CASRIQGENEQFF
TRBJ1-6 TRBV9 NA NA TGTGCCAGCAGCGTAGAACGCAGGGAAGAAGTAGTAGGTTCACCCCTCCACTTT CASSVERREEVVGSPLHF
TRBJ2-7 TRBV5-3 once TRBD1 TGTGCCAGAAGCTTGGCCCCGTATAACGACAGGGGACACGAGCAGTACTTC CARSLAPYNDRGHEQYF
TRBJ2-7 TRBV10-3 NA NA TGTGCCATCAGTGAAAACACACACGAGCAGTACTTC CAISENTHEQYF
TRBJ2-4 TRBV24-1 NA TRBD1 TGTGCCACCAGTGCCTCCGGGACAGGGAAAAACATTCAGTACTTC CATSASGTGKNIQYF
TRBJ2-7 TRBV7-2 NA TRBD1 TGTGCCAGCAGCTTGGACAGGGGGAACTACGAGCAGTACTTC CASSLDRGNYEQYF
TRBJ2-1 TRBV9 NA TRBD2 TGTGCCAGCAGCCCCCGTCGGGACTACTTTTCCGATGAGCAGTTCTTC CASSPRRDYFSDEQFF
TRBJ1-5 TRBV5-1 NA NA TGCGCCAGCAGCACGGGGTGGGATCAGCCCCAGCATTTT CASSTGWDQPQHF
TRBJ2-1 TRBV6-5 NA NA TGTGCCAGCAGTCCTCAGAGCGGGTACAATGAGCAGTTCTTC CASSPQSGYNEQFF
TRBJ2-7 TRBV29-1 NA NA TGCAGCGTCGCCCTGACAGGGAGCGGGGGAGAGCAGTACTTC CSVALTGSGGEQYF
TRBJ1-2 TRBV19 once NA TGTGCCAGTAGTTCCCCGAACAGAGCTAACTATGGCTACACCTTC CASSSPNRANYGYTF
TRBJ2-7 TRBV6-1 NA TRBD1 TGTGCCAGCAGTGCGGGACAGGGTCTAAGCTTCTCCGAGCAGTACTTC CASSAGQGLSFSEQYF
TRBJ1-1 TRBV2 NA TRBD1 TGTGCCAGCAATTCCGCAGGGGGCGTTGGCACTGAAGCTTTCTTT CASNSAGGVGTEAFF
TRBJ1-3 TRBV10-3 NA NA TGTGCCATCAGTGCACAGCCCGGGGCTGGAAACACCATATATTTT CAISAQPGAGNTIYF
TRBJ2-7 TRBV7-8 NA TRBD2 TGTGCCAGCAGCTTAGCGGCAGGGAGGGGAGAGCAGTACTTC CASSLAAGRGEQYF
TRBJ1-1 TRBV3-1/TRBV3-2 once NA TGTGCCAGCAGCCAAGGGGCAGGGAAGACTGAAGCTTTCTTT CASSQGAGKTEAFF
TRBJ1-2 TRBV27 NA TRBD1 TGTGCCAGCAGTTTCCAGGACAGGGGGTCTGGCTACACCTTC CASSFQDRGSGYTF
TRBJ2-4 TRBV4-2 NA NA TGTGCCAGCAGCCCCGGGGGAGGCGATATAGCCAAAAACATTCAGTACTTC CASSPGGGDIAKNIQYF
TRBJ2-7 TRBV27 NA TRBD2 TGTGCCAGCAGTTTACAGGGACTAGAAGGATGGCAGTACTTC CASSLQGLEGWQYF
TRBJ2-7 TRBV5-4 NA TRBD1 TGTGCCAGCAGCCCGCGACAGGGAATCGACTACGAGCAGTACTTC CASSPRQGIDYEQYF
TRBJ1-2 TRBV2 NA NA TGTGCCAGCAGCCCCGATAGCTATGGCTACACCTTC CASSPDSYGYTF
TRBJ2-5 TRBV21-1 NA NA TGTGCCAGCAGCAAAGGGGGCGTAGCGGGAGTTGAGACCCAGTACTTC CASSKGGVAGVETQYF
TRBJ1-6 TRBV3-1/TRBV3-2 NA NA TGTGCCAGCAGCCAAGATCTAGCATCGGGTCCCCTCCACTTT CASSQDLASGPLHF
TRBJ1-1 TRBV6-2/TRBV6-3 NA TRBD1 TGTGCCAGCAGCCCCCGGAGGACAGGGCGACACACTGAAGCTTTCTTT CASSPRRTGRHTEAFF
TRBJ1-2 TRBV7-2 NA NA TGTGCCAGCAGCTTAGGACAGGTTAACTATGGCTACACCTTC CASSLGQVNYGYTF
TRBJ2-2 TRBV29-1 NA NA TGCAGCGTTAGGCTTAGCTCGAACACCGGGGAGCTGTTTTTT CSVRLSSNTGELFF
TRBJ1-2 TRBV7-2 NA TRBD1 TGTGCCAGCACCGTGGGACAGGATAACTATGGCTACACCTTC CASTVGQDNYGYTF
TRBJ2-3 TRBV7-9 NA NA TGTGCCAGCAGCTTCCAGGGGAGCACAGATACGCAGTATTTT CASSFQGSTDTQYF
TRBJ2-7 TRBV11-2 NA NA TGTGCCAGCAGCTTCATTAGCAAGTCCTACGAGCAGTACTTC CASSFISKSYEQYF
TRBJ1-1 TRBV7-9 once NA TGTGCCAGCAGCTTGAAGACGGAGGGGACTGAAGCTTTCTTT CASSLKTEGTEAFF
TRBJ1-1 TRBV2 NA NA TGTGCCAGCAGTTTTACAGGGATGAACACTGAAGCTTTCTTT CASSFTGMNTEAFF
TRBJ2-1 TRBV7-3 NA TRBD2 TGTGCCAGCAGCGCTCTAGCGGGCGGAACTTATGACAATGAGCAGTTCTTC CASSALAGGTYDNEQFF
TRBJ1-2 TRBV7-2 NA NA TGTGCCAGCAGCTTAGAACTTAACCAAAACTATGGCTACACCTTC CASSLELNQNYGYTF
TRBJ1-1 TRBV25-1 NA TRBD1 TGTGCCAGTAAGGACAGGCTGAACACTGAAGCTTTCTTT CASKDRLNTEAFF
TRBJ2-3 TRBV3-1/TRBV3-2 NA TRBD2 TGTGCCAGCAGCCAAGCCCTCCGACGGGAGGCGAGCACAGATACGCAGTATTTT CASSQALRREASTDTQYF
TRBJ2-7 TRBV5-6 NA NA TGTGCCAGCAGCAGGAGGACGGGCTCCTACGAGCAGTACTTC CASSRRTGSYEQYF
TRBJ2-5 TRBV11-2 NA NA TGTGCCAGCAGCTCGCTACAGGGCTTGGTGACCCAGTACTTC CASSSLQGLVTQYF
TRBJ2-3 TRBV18 NA TRBD2 TGTGCCAGCTCACCTCCGGGGGGTCTGGTTACAGGAGATACGCAGTATTTT CASSPPGGLVTGDTQYF